This TCR beta chain was sequenced during a study of T cells in localized non-small cell lung cancer. Points from the study as a whole: Longer overall survival was seen with higher T cell density measured in blood.

Losses at the gene ends were 3 bases for V and 5 bases for J; bases not matched to a gene: 7. There are 15 residues in the CDR3. The V gene's germline CDR1 is SGHRS and CDR2 YFSETQ. The protocol was immunoSEQ multiplex PCR, while the TCRdb copy is restricted to in-frame clones and leaves out a portion. The sample carries fewer than 20,000 clones, over 80% recorded once. This clone appeared a single time. Its antigen is currently unknown. The origin of this receptor is a woman aged 35 to 69 with stage I lung adenocarcinoma. Sequences were derived from peripheral blood, sampled before any cancer treatment. This chain joins TRBV5-1 and TRBJ2-1, with 8 bases aligning to TRBD2. The CDR3 region has the DNA TGCGCCAGCAGCTCCGTCCGGACTAGCCACAATGAGCAGTTCTTC. It translates to CASSSVRTSHNEQFF.